Listed here are 22 T cell receptor beta chains from one sample, sequenced in a study of T cell responses to AZD1222 COVID-19 vaccine. Sequencing used immunoSEQ multiplex PCR; TCRdb keeps in-frame clones, though not all of them. Altogether under 200,000 clones are present, about 90% being singletons, with the ten largest covering around 5.5%. The starting material was peripheral blood, obtained on day 0 of AZD1222 vaccination. These TCRs come from an adult in good health.

The J gene is TRBJ1-1, the V gene TRBV4-2, with D possibly matching TRBD1 (5 bases). CDR3 length: 17 amino acids. Germline lookup yields CDR1 LGHNA and CDR2 YNFKEQ. The V and J ends lost 0 bases and 3 bases respectively, with 17 bases between them. The DNA for the CDR3 is TGTGCCAGCAGCCAAGAGAGTTGGGCAGGGACGTACACTGAAGCTTTCTTT. It specifies CASSQESWAGTYTEAFF.

V usage is TRBV24-1 and J usage is TRBJ1-5; D is undetermined. There are 14 residues in the CDR3. The V gene's germline CDR1 is KGHDR and CDR2 SFDVKD. Trimming left V 1 base short and J 7 bases short, with 10 bases between. Here the CDR3 reads CATSDFRSNQPQHF. DNA for the CDR3: TGTGCCACCAGTGATTTTAGATCAAACCAGCCCCAGCATTTT.

The chain links TRBV19 to TRBJ1-3; D uncertain. The CDR3 length is 14 residues. Germline CDR1 is LNHDA and CDR2 is SQIVND (reference sequence). V was pared by 5 bases and J by 0 bases, with 8 bases between. The CDR3 bases are TGTGCCAGTAGTGAACTGAGCTCTGGAAACACCATATATTTT. Protein: CASSELSSGNTIYF.

As regards this clone: Other DNA sequences in this sample translate to the same CDR3. The V and J genes are TRBV30 and TRBJ1-5, with TRBD1 as a possible D gene (6 bases). The CDR3 spans 13 residues. Trimming took 5 bases from V and 4 from J, leaving 12 bases between them. Germline V gene lookup returns CDR1 GTSNPN and CDR2 SVGIG (reference sequence). The CDR3 reads CAWGQDSNQPQHF. The CDR3 DNA reads as TGTGCCTGGGGCCAGGACAGTAATCAGCCCCAGCATTTT.

The chain employs TRBV7-2 and TRBJ1-2; no firm D call. The V gene lost 1 base and the J gene lost 2 bases, with 11 bases spanning the gap. The CDR3 spans 15 residues. Germline-derived CDR1 and CDR2 are SGHTA and FQGNSA. Here the CDR3 reads CASSLVLSTNYGYTF. The CDR3 bases are TGTGCCAGCAGCTTAGTTCTCAGTACGAACTATGGCTACACCTTC.

The rearrangement links TRBV5-1 to TRBJ2-7, with 8 bases matching TRBD1. The V gene's germline CDR1 is SGHRS and CDR2 YFSETQ. V trimming: 1 base; J trimming: 2 bases; junction bases outside the gene matches: 5. There are 15 residues in the CDR3. CDR3 DNA sequence: TGCGCCAGCAGCTTGAGACAGGGGACAACCTACGAGCAGTACTTC. As protein: CASSLRQGTTYEQYF.

The CDR3 nucleotides read TGTGCCAGTAACGAGTGGGGGGCGAGGCAGCCCCAGCATTTT. Its translation: CASNEWGARQPQHF. The rearrangement uses TRBV19 and TRBJ1-5; TRBD1 might be the D (6 bases). Germline CDR1 is LNHDA and CDR2 is SQIVND (reference sequence). Trimming removed 7 bases from V and 7 bases from J, with 17 bases in between. CDR3 length: 14 residues.

The chain carries TRBV10-3 and TRBJ2-2; 7 nucleotides match TRBD2. CDR1 and CDR2 (germline): ENHRY, SYGVKD. The CDR3 runs to 16 residues. With V trimmed by 6 bases and J by 7 bases, 14 bases remained unmatched. The CDR3 DNA sequence: TGTGCCATCAGGTCCCTTGGCGGGAGAGACGGCGGGGAGCTGTTTTTT. It is translated as CAIRSLGGRDGGELFF.

This clone appeared a single time. This chain joins TRBV3-1 (or the pseudogene TRBV3-2) and TRBJ2-3, with unresolved D. This CDR3 is 10 amino acids long. V lost 2 bases to trimming and J lost 12 bases, with 6 bases between them. Germline lookup yields CDR1 LGHDT and CDR2 YNNKEL (reference sequence). The CDR3 reads CASSQLYQYF. CDR3 DNA sequence: TGTGCCAGCAGCCAATTGTACCAGTATTTT.

The chain employs TRBV14 and TRBJ1-1; D call uncertain. V lost 0 bases to trimming and J lost 5 bases, with 4 bases between them. The germline V gene has CDR1 SGHDN and CDR2 FVKESK. CDR3 size: 12 residues. As DNA, the CDR3 is TGTGCCAGCAGCCAAGAGGTAACTGAAGCTTTCTTT. Its translation: CASSQEVTEAFF.

This clone showed up just once. The chain is built from TRBV20-1 and TRBJ2-3; perhaps TRBD1 as D (5 bases). Germline CDR1 and CDR2: DFQATT and SNEGSKA (reference sequence). V was clipped by 3 bases and J by 11 bases, with 24 bases between them. The CDR3 length is 15 residues. CDR3 residues: CSASPGQGGFSVQYF. In nucleotides, the CDR3 is TGCAGTGCTAGTCCTGGGCAGGGTGGTTTTAGTGTGCAGTATTTT.

The chain has TRBV7-2 and TRBJ2-2; D unresolved. Germline CDR1 SGHTA, CDR2 FQGNSA. This CDR3 is built from 14 residues. V lost 5 bases and J 3 bases, leaving 10 bases between the germline ends. The CDR3 reads CASSKTADTGELFF. CDR3 nucleotides: TGTGCCAGCAGCAAAACGGCAGACACCGGGGAGCTGTTTTTT.

The CDR3 DNA follows: TGTGCCAGCAGTATGAGGGTCTCCTACAATGAGCAGTTCTTC. Translated, it gives CASSMRVSYNEQFF. V gene TRBV27 combines with J gene TRBJ2-1, with D possibly being TRBD2 (5 bases). Germline CDR1 and CDR2: MNHEY and SMNVEV (reference sequence). Trimming pared 5 bases from V and 0 bases from J, leaving 8 bases between. The CDR3 runs 14 residues.

V is TRBV28 and J is TRBJ1-3; D is undetermined. Trimming took off 6 bases at V and 4 bases at J, with 16 bases between the two ends. The germline V gene has CDR1 MDHEN and CDR2 SYDVKM. There are 15 residues in the CDR3. CDR3: CASRTSRSLGNTIYF. DNA of the CDR3: TGTGCCAGCAGAACCAGTCGCAGTCTGGGAAACACCATATATTTT.

The V call is TRBV5-1, the J call TRBJ1-1, with D hard to call. V gave up 1 base and J gave up 3 bases, with 13 bases separating them. This CDR3 contains 15 residues. The V gene's germline CDR1 is SGHRS and CDR2 YFSETQ. CDR3 coding DNA: TGCGCCAGCAGCTTGTACCAAGGACGGGACACTGAAGCTTTCTTT. This codes for CASSLYQGRDTEAFF.

The V and J genes are TRBV29-1 and TRBJ1-4; 10 bases line up with TRBD1. The CDR3 is 13 residues long. Germline CDR1 reads SQVTM; CDR2 reads ANQGSEA. Losses at the gene ends were 6 bases for V and 7 bases for J; bases not matched to a gene: 5. The CDR3 region has the DNA TGCAGCGTGCGACAGGGGGCTGGTGAAAAACTGTTTTTT. It specifies CSVRQGAGEKLFF.

V and J are TRBV5-1 and TRBJ1-1, with TRBD1 as a possible D gene (6 bases). CDR1 and CDR2 from the germline V gene are SGHRS and YFSETQ. The V end was cut by 2 bases, the J end by 0 bases, with 14 bases between. CDR3 length equals 16 residues. CDR3 loop: CASSFSTGYLNTEAFF. The CDR3 nucleotides are TGCGCCAGCAGCTTCTCGACAGGCTATCTGAACACTGAAGCTTTCTTT.

The CDR3, as DNA: TGTGCCAGCTCCCACACGGGAGGGGACAGCTCCTACAATGAGCAGTTCTTC. This gives the protein CASSHTGGDSSYNEQFF. V usage is TRBV18 and J usage is TRBJ2-1, with D possibly TRBD2 on 8 matching bases. Between the trimmed V and J ends, which lost 6 bases and 0 bases, there was a span of 18 bases. The CDR3 has 17 amino acids. Per the germline V gene, CDR1 is KGHSH and CDR2 is LQKENI.

The chain combines TRBV11-2 with TRBJ2-5; 13 bases align to TRBD2. Germline assignment: CDR1 SGHAT and CDR2 FQNNGV. This CDR3 contains 15 residues. V was pared by 5 bases and J by 5 bases, with 5 bases of the junction left unmatched. The chain's CDR3 is CASSTTSGGAETQYF. In DNA form, the CDR3 reads TGTGCCAGCAGCACTACTAGCGGGGGGGCGGAGACCCAGTACTTC.

The V and J genes are TRBV7-2 and TRBJ2-1; the match to TRBD2 covers 7 bases. J was trimmed by 6 bases and V by 1 base; bases with no gene match: 3. CDR1 is SGHTA, CDR2 FQGNSA, per germline. This CDR3 comprises 14 residues. The CDR3 protein is CASSLESGTNEQFF. CDR3 DNA sequence: TGTGCCAGCAGCTTAGAGAGCGGGACCAATGAGCAGTTCTTC.

This chain's CDR3 is CASSFLVGGYEQYF. The CDR3 DNA follows: TGTGCCAGCAGCTTCCTTGTGGGGGGTTACGAGCAGTACTTC. This chain joins TRBV5-5 and TRBJ2-7; possible D gene TRBD2, 6 bases. Trimming took 2 bases from V and 4 from J, leaving 13 bases between them. Germline V CDR1 and CDR2: SGHKS, YYEKEE (reference sequence). This CDR3 region has 14 residues.

This chain connects TRBV28 to TRBJ1-2; D unclear. This CDR3 has 14 residues. From germline, CDR1 is MDHEN and CDR2 SYDVKM. V was clipped by 5 bases and J by 0 bases, with 10 bases between them. CDR3 loop: CASSKRRTNYGYTF. In DNA form, the CDR3 reads TGTGCCAGCAGTAAACGGCGGACTAACTATGGCTACACCTTC.